This is a list of T cell receptor beta chains from one sample in a study of CD8+ T cells in alopecia areata. Profiling relied on immunoSEQ multiplex PCR, and the TCRdb table lists in-frame clones only, not all of them. The table lists around 120,000 clones, roughly 55% of them singletons. The material sequenced was CD4+ T cells sorted from blood, taken at week 4, from a patient treated with tofacitinib. These receptors all stem from a human donor with alopecia areata. CDR3s include the opening cysteine and the closing phenylalanine or tryptophan. The order of the fields is V gene, CDR3 length, clone size, J gene, D gene, CDR3 DNA, CDR3 protein. A D gene is named only where the DNA matches it firmly. Some rows mark clone size as missing; the rest say once, few, many or name a class of expanded clone.

V gene: TRBV18; CDR3 length: 13; clone size: once; J gene: TRBJ2-3; D gene: .; CDR3 DNA: TGTGCCAGCTCACCCACCGCTGGGGATACGCAGTATTTT; CDR3 protein: CASSPTAGDTQYF
V gene: TRBV5-6; CDR3 length: 14; clone size: .; J gene: TRBJ1-2; D gene: .; CDR3 DNA: TGTGCCAGCAGCTTGTGGTCAGGCAGCTATGGCTACACCTTC; CDR3 protein: CASSLWSGSYGYTF
V gene: TRBV10-3; CDR3 length: 14; clone size: .; J gene: TRBJ2-7; D gene: .; CDR3 DNA: TGTGCCACCTCGACCCTTCGTGGGATCTACGAGCAGTACTTC; CDR3 protein: CATSTLRGIYEQYF
V gene: TRBV4-3; CDR3 length: 13; clone size: .; J gene: TRBJ1-2; D gene: .; CDR3 DNA: TGCGCCAGCAGCCAATTGGGGCATCCTGGCTACACCTTC; CDR3 protein: CASSQLGHPGYTF
V gene: TRBV18; CDR3 length: 16; clone size: few; J gene: TRBJ1-2; D gene: TRBD1; CDR3 DNA: TGTGCCAGCTCATCGGGCCCACCCGACAGGGGGCACGGCTACACCTTC; CDR3 protein: CASSSGPPDRGHGYTF
V gene: TRBV11-2; CDR3 length: 14; clone size: .; J gene: TRBJ1-5; D gene: .; CDR3 DNA: TGTGCCAGCAGCTTCGATGGGAGCAATCAGCCCCAGCATTTT; CDR3 protein: CASSFDGSNQPQHF
V gene: TRBV7-2; CDR3 length: 15; clone size: .; J gene: TRBJ1-5; D gene: .; CDR3 DNA: TGTGCCAGCAGCTTATGGGCCTCAAGGGATCAGCCCCAGCATTTT; CDR3 protein: CASSLWASRDQPQHF
V gene: TRBV18; CDR3 length: 14; clone size: .; J gene: TRBJ1-2; D gene: .; CDR3 DNA: TGTGCCAGCTCACCAAGCCTAAGAGACTATGGCTACACCTTC; CDR3 protein: CASSPSLRDYGYTF
V gene: TRBV5-1; CDR3 length: 14; clone size: .; J gene: TRBJ2-1; D gene: TRBD2; CDR3 DNA: TGCGCCAGCAGCTTGACGCAGACTCTAGCGGGAGGTTTCTTC; CDR3 protein: CASSLTQTLAGGFF
V gene: TRBV11-1; CDR3 length: 14; clone size: .; J gene: TRBJ1-5; D gene: TRBD1; CDR3 DNA: TGTGCCAGCAGCTCGACAGGGGGTAATCAGCCCCAGCATTTT; CDR3 protein: CASSSTGGNQPQHF
V gene: TRBV11-2; CDR3 length: 15; clone size: .; J gene: TRBJ2-1; D gene: TRBD2; CDR3 DNA: TGTGCCAGCAGCTATCGACTAGCGGTGAACAATGAGCAGTTCTTC; CDR3 protein: CASSYRLAVNNEQFF
V gene: TRBV11-2; CDR3 length: 14; clone size: few; J gene: TRBJ2-5; D gene: TRBD2; CDR3 DNA: TGTGCCAGCAGCTTAGCGGGGGGACAAGAGACCCAGTACTTC; CDR3 protein: CASSLAGGQETQYF
V gene: TRBV5-6; CDR3 length: 14; clone size: .; J gene: TRBJ2-3; D gene: .; CDR3 DNA: TGTGCCAGCAGCCCCACACGGGAAAGAGATACGCAGTATTTT; CDR3 protein: CASSPTRERDTQYF
V gene: TRBV4-1; CDR3 length: 16; clone size: .; J gene: TRBJ2-5; D gene: .; CDR3 DNA: TGCGCCAGCAGCCAAGGGCCGGGAGTGGCCCAAGAGACCCAGTACTTC; CDR3 protein: CASSQGPGVAQETQYF
V gene: TRBV5-1; CDR3 length: 16; clone size: .; J gene: TRBJ2-4; D gene: TRBD2; CDR3 DNA: TGCGCCAGCAGCTGGGGTTTAGCGGGAGGGCCCGACATTCAGTACTTC; CDR3 protein: CASSWGLAGGPDIQYF
V gene: TRBV29-1; CDR3 length: 13; clone size: .; J gene: TRBJ2-3; D gene: TRBD1; CDR3 DNA: TGCAGCGTTGACTCCCAGGGGGCAGATACGCAGTATTTT; CDR3 protein: CSVDSQGADTQYF
V gene: TRBV7-9; CDR3 length: 11; clone size: .; J gene: TRBJ2-5; D gene: TRBD1; CDR3 DNA: TGTGCCAGCAGCTCGGGGACAGGCCAGTACTTC; CDR3 protein: CASSSGTGQYF
V gene: TRBV23-1; CDR3 length: 18; clone size: few; J gene: TRBJ2-1; D gene: .; CDR3 DNA: TGCGCCAGCAGTCCCATCAAGAGGCCCCTTGGCTCCTACAATGAGCAGTTCTTC; CDR3 protein: CASSPIKRPLGSYNEQFF
V gene: TRBV29-1; CDR3 length: 13; clone size: few; J gene: TRBJ1-2; D gene: .; CDR3 DNA: TGCAGCGTCAACCAGGGGAACCGTTATGGCTACACCTTC; CDR3 protein: CSVNQGNRYGYTF
V gene: TRBV7-2; CDR3 length: 15; clone size: few; J gene: TRBJ2-7; D gene: TRBD1; CDR3 DNA: TGTGCCAGCAGCTTCGCCCCGGGACAGGGCTACGAGCAGTACTTC; CDR3 protein: CASSFAPGQGYEQYF
V gene: TRBV18; CDR3 length: 15; clone size: .; J gene: TRBJ2-7; D gene: .; CDR3 DNA: TGTGCCAGCTCAAACAGAGAGGGGCTCTCCTACGAGCAGTACTTC; CDR3 protein: CASSNREGLSYEQYF
V gene: TRBV10-2; CDR3 length: 13; clone size: few; J gene: TRBJ1-5; D gene: .; CDR3 DNA: TGCGCCAGCAGTGGTAATCAGGGTCAGCCCCAGCATTTT; CDR3 protein: CASSGNQGQPQHF
V gene: TRBV15; CDR3 length: 14; clone size: .; J gene: TRBJ2-5; D gene: .; CDR3 DNA: TGTGCCACCAGCAGAGATAAGACCAGTGCGACCCAGTACTTC; CDR3 protein: CATSRDKTSATQYF
V gene: TRBV30; CDR3 length: 18; clone size: .; J gene: TRBJ1-1; D gene: TRBD1; CDR3 DNA: TGTGCCTGGAGTTCACACGCGTGGACAGGGGGCATGAACACTGAAGCTTTCTTT; CDR3 protein: CAWSSHAWTGGMNTEAFF
V gene: TRBV7-2; CDR3 length: 15; clone size: few; J gene: TRBJ1-4; D gene: .; CDR3 DNA: TGTGCCAGCAGCATGGGTCCAGCAACTAATGAAAAACTGTTTTTT; CDR3 protein: CASSMGPATNEKLFF
V gene: TRBV7-3; CDR3 length: 14; clone size: .; J gene: TRBJ1-1; D gene: .; CDR3 DNA: TGTGCCAGCAGCTTACTTGGTCCGAACACTGAAGCTTTCTTT; CDR3 protein: CASSLLGPNTEAFF
V gene: TRBV5-6; CDR3 length: 14; clone size: .; J gene: TRBJ2-7; D gene: TRBD1; CDR3 DNA: TGTGCCAGCAGCTCCGGGACAGGGCGAAACGAGCAGTACTTC; CDR3 protein: CASSSGTGRNEQYF
V gene: TRBV11-3; CDR3 length: 15; clone size: few; J gene: TRBJ2-5; D gene: .; CDR3 DNA: TGTGCCAGCAGCTTAGGGAGGGGGACCCAAGAGACCCAGTACTTC; CDR3 protein: CASSLGRGTQETQYF
V gene: TRBV30; CDR3 length: 14; clone size: few; J gene: TRBJ2-3; D gene: TRBD1; CDR3 DNA: TGTGCCTGGGGGGACAGGCGTATGAGGGATACGCAGTATTTT; CDR3 protein: CAWGDRRMRDTQYF
V gene: TRBV30; CDR3 length: 11; clone size: .; J gene: TRBJ1-2; D gene: .; CDR3 DNA: TGTGCCTGGAGTCGGGCTTGGGGCTACACCTTC; CDR3 protein: CAWSRAWGYTF
V gene: TRBV5-1; CDR3 length: 14; clone size: .; J gene: TRBJ2-2; D gene: .; CDR3 DNA: TGCGCCAGCAGCTCTATGACAGACACCGGGGAGCTGTTTTTT; CDR3 protein: CASSSMTDTGELFF
V gene: TRBV4-1; CDR3 length: 15; clone size: few; J gene: TRBJ2-5; D gene: TRBD2; CDR3 DNA: TGCGCCAGCAGCCTGGCGGGGGGAATACAAGAGACCCAGTACTTC; CDR3 protein: CASSLAGGIQETQYF
V gene: TRBV29-1; CDR3 length: 14; clone size: .; J gene: TRBJ2-7; D gene: .; CDR3 DNA: TGCAGCCCACGTGAGGATCGGGACGCCTACGAGCAGTACTTC; CDR3 protein: CSPREDRDAYEQYF
V gene: TRBV29-1; CDR3 length: 12; clone size: .; J gene: TRBJ2-3; D gene: TRBD1; CDR3 DNA: TGCAGCGTTGAGGCAGGGGGAGATACGCAGTATTTT; CDR3 protein: CSVEAGGDTQYF
V gene: TRBV6-5; CDR3 length: 13; clone size: few; J gene: TRBJ1-2; D gene: .; CDR3 DNA: TGTGCCAGCAGTTCCAGGGAGAGCTATGGCTACACCTTC; CDR3 protein: CASSSRESYGYTF
V gene: TRBV29-1; CDR3 length: 16; clone size: once; J gene: TRBJ2-3; D gene: .; CDR3 DNA: TGCAGCGTTGAAGATCGCTACAGGGAAACCACAGATACGCAGTATTTT; CDR3 protein: CSVEDRYRETTDTQYF
V gene: TRBV15; CDR3 length: 18; clone size: .; J gene: TRBJ2-6; D gene: .; CDR3 DNA: TGTGCCACCAGCAGTGCCCGGACGGCGAGCTCTGGGGCCAACGTCCTGACTTTC; CDR3 protein: CATSSARTASSGANVLTF
V gene: TRBV10-3; CDR3 length: 15; clone size: .; J gene: TRBJ1-5; D gene: .; CDR3 DNA: TGTGCCATCAGTGATGCAGGGGAGGTCGATCAGCCCCAGCATTTT; CDR3 protein: CAISDAGEVDQPQHF
V gene: TRBV23-1; CDR3 length: 15; clone size: .; J gene: TRBJ2-2; D gene: .; CDR3 DNA: TGCGCCAGCAGTCAATCGGTGACATTAGCCGGGGAGCTGTTTTTT; CDR3 protein: CASSQSVTLAGELFF
V gene: TRBV10-3; CDR3 length: 14; clone size: few; J gene: TRBJ1-2; D gene: .; CDR3 DNA: TGTGCCATCAGTGGGGGGGACATTTGGGCTGGCTACACCTTC; CDR3 protein: CAISGGDIWAGYTF
V gene: TRBV5-1; CDR3 length: 13; clone size: .; J gene: TRBJ1-1; D gene: .; CDR3 DNA: TGCGCCAGCAGCTTGGACTTCGGAGGACAGGCTTTCTTT; CDR3 protein: CASSLDFGGQAFF
V gene: TRBV5-6; CDR3 length: 15; clone size: few; J gene: TRBJ2-1; D gene: .; CDR3 DNA: TGTGCCAGCAGCTGGCTGAGTGGCTCCTACAATGAGCAGTTCTTC; CDR3 protein: CASSWLSGSYNEQFF
V gene: TRBV10-3; CDR3 length: 15; clone size: many; J gene: TRBJ2-4; D gene: .; CDR3 DNA: TGTGCCATCAGTGAGTCGAAAGGGTACAAAAACATTCAGTACTTC; CDR3 protein: CAISESKGYKNIQYF
V gene: TRBV9; CDR3 length: 12; clone size: few; J gene: TRBJ2-5; D gene: .; CDR3 DNA: TGTGCCAGCCGGGGGGCGGGCGAGACCCAGTACTTC; CDR3 protein: CASRGAGETQYF
V gene: TRBV18; CDR3 length: 14; clone size: .; J gene: TRBJ1-1; D gene: .; CDR3 DNA: TGTGCCAGCTCACCCCGAGCAGGGAACACTGAAGCTTTCTTT; CDR3 protein: CASSPRAGNTEAFF